These 32 T cell receptor beta chains share one sample of origin, sequenced in a study of cytomegalovirus exposure and HLA in healthy donors. The data were produced by immunoSEQ multiplex PCR, yet TCRdb's version contains in-frame clones alone and is incomplete. Of about 110,000 clones in the sample, 88% are singletons; the top ten hold about 2%. Sequencing was done on a sample of PBMCs. The receptors were gathered from a woman in her late teens or twenties in good health and CMV-seronegative.

The genes are TRBV21-1 and TRBJ2-7; the table names TRBD1, a call not compared with the DNA. TRBV21-1 is given as a pseudogene. The CDR3 sequence is 12 residues long. The CDR3 nucleotides are TGTGCCAGCAGCAAAGACAGGGGGGGGCAGTACTTC. Amino acid sequence: CASSKDRGGQYF.

This rearrangement joins TRBV4-2 to TRBJ2-1; D might be TRBD2 (5 bases). Germline V gives CDR1 LGHNA, CDR2 YNFKEQ. V gave up 4 bases and J gave up 9 bases, with 10 bases separating them. CDR3 length: 12 amino acids. The DNA for the CDR3 is TGTGCCAGCAGCCCACTAGAAGGTGAGCAGTTCTTC. This codes for CASSPLEGEQFF.

This chain links TRBV5-6 with TRBJ2-5; D is unclear. V shed 1 base and J shed 1 base, with 8 bases lying between them. CDR1 and CDR2 (germline): SGHDT, YYEEEE. This CDR3 has 14 amino acids. The CDR3 loop reads CASSLYGAQETQYF. CDR3 nucleotides: TGTGCCAGCAGCTTGTATGGAGCCCAAGAGACCCAGTACTTC.

This clone was counted only a few times. The chain is built from TRBV7-2 and TRBJ2-3, with TRBD1 as a possible D gene (5 bases). Between the trimmed V and J ends, which lost 1 base and 1 base, there was a span of 12 bases. The CDR3 spans 16 residues. Germline values: CDR1 SGHTA, CDR2 FQGNSA. The CDR3, as DNA: TGTGCCAGCAGCTTAGGGGGCCGCATAGGCACAGATACGCAGTATTTT. Protein: CASSLGGRIGTDTQYF.

This clone was found a few times. DNA of the CDR3: TGTGCCAGCAGCCTGGGACAGGGGTTCCACGAGCAGTACTTC. It yields the protein CASSLGQGFHEQYF. The chain combines TRBV14 with TRBJ2-7; 10 bases are shared with TRBD1. The V gene end was trimmed by 4 bases and the J gene end by 5 bases; junction bases not matched to a gene: 5. The germline V gene encodes CDR1 SGHDN and CDR2 FVKESK. This CDR3 is built from 14 residues.

The chain uses TRBV4-3 and TRBJ1-2, with a weak D call TRBD1 (5 bases). Germline-derived CDR1 and CDR2 are LGHNA and YSLEER. The V and J ends lost 0 bases and 4 bases respectively, with 9 bases between them. The CDR3 sequence is 14 residues long. The CDR3 sequence: CASSQDSGRYGYTF. The CDR3 coding sequence is TGCGCCAGCAGCCAAGACTCAGGGCGCTATGGCTACACCTTC.

The chain couples TRBV9 to TRBJ2-1, with 7 bases fitting TRBD2. V lost 0 bases and J lost 7; bases outside the gene matches: 10. CDR3 size: 16 residues. Germline V CDR1 and CDR2: SGDLS, YYNGEE. The CDR3: CASSVGGSSSGNEQFF. CDR3 DNA: TGTGCCAGCAGCGTAGGCGGGAGTAGTAGTGGTAATGAGCAGTTCTTC.

This rearrangement joins TRBV28 to TRBJ1-2; TRBD1 matches 11 bases. Germline CDR1 is MDHEN and CDR2 is SYDVKM. CDR3 length: 11 amino acids. Trimming at V came to 8 bases and at J to 7 bases, leaving 0 bases not matched to a gene. The CDR3 nucleotides are TGTGCCAGCGGGACAGGGGGTGGCTACACCTTC. Protein: CASGTGGGYTF.

This clone was found once. This chain joins TRBV11-2 and TRBJ2-5; no clear D. The CDR3 loop spans 11 amino acids. The ends were cut back, 3 bases at V and 5 bases at J, with 4 bases in the middle. Germline V gene data show CDR1 as SGHAT and CDR2 as FQNNGV. CDR3 DNA: TGTGCCAGCAGCTTCTATGAGACCCAGTACTTC. The encoded protein is CASSFYETQYF.

The chain couples TRBV7-4 to TRBJ2-7; 7 bases map to TRBD1. The germline gives CDR1 SGHVT, CDR2 SQSDAQ. This CDR3 is 12 amino acids long. J was trimmed by 4 bases and V by 11 bases; bases with no gene match: 8. CDR3 DNA sequence: TGTGCCCGACAGGGTAAATTATACGAGCAGTACTTC. Translating it yields CARQGKLYEQYF. Together with reference TRBV7-4 and TRBJ2-7, the CDR3 gives the full variable domain: GAGVSQSPRYKVAKRGRDVALRCDSISGHVTLYWYRQTLGQGSEVLTYSQSDAQRDKSGRPSGRFSAERPERSVSTLKIQRTEQGDSAVYLCARQGKLYEQYFGPGTRLTVT.

The chain carries TRBV6-5 and TRBJ1-2; D is ambiguous. The V gene lost 0 bases and the J gene lost 4 bases, with 9 bases spanning the gap. The length of the CDR3 is 14 residues. CDR1 is MNHEY and CDR2 is SVGAGI in the germline V gene. CDR3 amino acids: CASSYSARSYGYTF. The CDR3 DNA sequence: TGTGCCAGCAGTTACTCGGCCCGCAGCTATGGCTACACCTTC.

This sequence joins TRBV5-1 and TRBJ2-3; TRBD2 matches at 14 bases. The V gene's germline CDR1 is SGHRS and CDR2 YFSETQ. This CDR3 contains 15 residues. V lost 4 bases to trimming and J lost 4 bases; unmatched junction nucleotides: 2. The CDR3 bases are TGCGCCAGCAGCATGGGACTAGCGGGGGCAGATACGCAGTATTTT. Translation: CASSMGLAGADTQYF.

The rearrangement uses TRBV11-2 and TRBJ2-1, with D unresolved. CDR3 length: 14 residues. The V end was cut by 5 bases, the J end by 6 bases, with 14 bases between. In germline, CDR1 is SGHAT, CDR2 FQNNGV. The DNA of the CDR3 is TGTGCCAGCAGCCCTGAGGCGGTGGGCAATGAGCAGTTCTTC. Amino acids: CASSPEAVGNEQFF.

This chain joins TRBV18 and TRBJ2-3, with 15 bases identical to TRBD2. Germline V CDR1 and CDR2: KGHSH, LQKENI. The CDR3 runs 16 residues. J gave up 7 bases and V 3 bases, and 5 bases lay outside the gene matches. The CDR3 sequence is CASSPPGTSGGNTQYF. The CDR3 coding sequence is TGTGCCAGCTCACCGCCCGGGACTAGCGGGGGGAATACGCAGTATTTT.

The chain is built from TRBV7-9 and TRBJ2-1; TRBD2 is a possible D gene (7 bases). The CDR3 has 16 amino acids. CDR1 and CDR2 (germline): SEHNR, FQNEAQ (reference sequence). Trimming stripped 5 bases from V and 8 bases from J, with 22 bases between. The CDR3 sequence: CASSLQGTGRVDEQFF. The CDR3 DNA reads TGTGCCAGCAGCCTCCAGGGGACTGGGAGGGTGGATGAGCAGTTCTTC. Based on the CDR3 plus reference TRBV7-9 and TRBJ2-1, the full variable domain is DTGVSQNPRHKITKRGQNVTFRCDPISEHNRLYWYRQTLGQGPEFLTYFQNEAQLEKSRLLSDRFSAERPKGSFSTLEIQRTEQGDSAMYLCASSLQGTGRVDEQFFGPGTRLTVL.

A single count supports this clone. V is TRBV28 and J is TRBJ1-2; 8 nucleotides align to TRBD1. CDR1 and CDR2 from the germline V gene are MDHEN and SYDVKM. This CDR3 has 14 residues. The trim removed 3 bases at V and 4 bases at J, leaving 4 bases unmatched. The CDR3 nucleotides read TGTGCCAGCAGTTTTTTCCAGGGGGCCTATGGCTACACCTTC. Protein sequence: CASSFFQGAYGYTF.

The chain recombines TRBV6-5 with TRBJ2-7; the match to TRBD1 covers 8 bases. The CDR3 contains 14 residues. The germline V gene encodes CDR1 MNHEY and CDR2 SVGAGI. V shed 5 bases, J shed 2 bases, and the junction held 5 bases outside the gene matches. The CDR3 region is CASSRQGPPYEQYF. As DNA, the CDR3 is TGTGCCAGCAGTCGACAGGGGCCCCCCTACGAGCAGTACTTC.

The CDR3 here is CASTTVGGFDEPQHF. CDR3 bases: TGTGCCAGCACCACGGTGGGGGGATTTGACGAGCCCCAGCATTTT. The V call is TRBV7-2, the J call TRBJ1-5; tentatively, D is TRBD1 (5 bases). The CDR3 contains 15 residues. Trimming removed 7 bases from V and 8 bases from J, with 21 bases in between. Looked up from germline, CDR1 is SGHTA and CDR2 is FQGNSA.

J is TRBJ2-1 and V is TRBV7-9, with 10 positions matching TRBD2. The CDR3 totals 15 residues. The germline CDR1 and CDR2 sequences are SEHNR and FQNEAQ (reference sequence). V lost 3 bases to trimming and J lost 4 bases; unmatched junction nucleotides: 3. In DNA form, the CDR3 reads TGTGCCAGCAGCTTCCTAGCGGGGGCTTACAATGAGCAGTTCTTC. Translated, it gives CASSFLAGAYNEQFF. The whole variable domain, remainder taken from reference TRBV7-9 and TRBJ2-1, is DTGVSQNPRHKITKRGQNVTFRCDPISEHNRLYWYRQTLGQGPEFLTYFQNEAQLEKSRLLSDRFSAERPKGSFSTLEIQRTEQGDSAMYLCASSFLAGAYNEQFFGPGTRLTVL.

The chain recombines TRBV30 with TRBJ1-2; TRBD1 agrees at 8 bases. Germline CDR1 is GTSNPN and CDR2 is SVGIG (reference sequence). V was pared by 1 base and J by 6 bases, with 10 bases of the junction left unmatched. This CDR3 has 15 amino acids. In DNA, the CDR3 is TGTGCCTGGAGTGCCGAGTGGGCAGGGGGCGATGGCTACACCTTC. Translation gives CAWSAEWAGGDGYTF.

V is TRBV29-1 and J is TRBJ1-3; D gene uncertain. V lost 4 bases, J lost 0 bases, and 7 bases lay in between. CDR1 is SQVTM, CDR2 ANQGSEA, per germline. This CDR3 comprises 13 residues. This CDR3 reads CSVVSISGNTIYF. Here the CDR3 DNA reads TGCAGCGTTGTTTCTATCTCTGGAAACACCATATATTTT.

The J gene is TRBJ2-7, the V gene TRBV29-1, with 8 nucleotides matching TRBD1. The length of the CDR3 is 14 residues. J gave up 2 bases and V 7 bases, and 10 bases lay outside the gene matches. Per the germline V gene, CDR1 is SQVTM and CDR2 is ANQGSEA. This CDR3 is CSGLTGVRPYEQYF. In DNA, the CDR3 is TGCAGCGGCCTGACAGGGGTCAGGCCCTACGAGCAGTACTTC.

V and J are TRBV19 and TRBJ2-1; tentative D call: TRBD1 (5 bases). CDR1 is LNHDA, CDR2 SQIVND, per germline (reference sequence). This CDR3 has 16 amino acids. Trimming took 6 bases from V and 6 from J, leaving 21 bases between them. CDR3 sequence: CASSSRGRQTVNEQFF. Here the CDR3 DNA reads TGTGCCAGTAGCTCAAGGGGTCGGCAGACAGTCAATGAGCAGTTCTTC.

The V gene is TRBV2, the J gene TRBJ2-5, with 10 bases identical to TRBD2. With 5 bases clipped from V and 0 bases from J, the junction kept 12 bases outside the gene matches. This CDR3 has 18 amino acids. Per the germline V gene, CDR1 is SNHLY and CDR2 is FYNNEI. The CDR3: CASSFILAGGANQETQYF. The CDR3 DNA reads as TGTGCCAGCAGTTTTATCTTAGCGGGGGGCGCGAACCAAGAGACCCAGTACTTC. The complete variable domain, with remaining parts taken from reference TRBV2 and TRBJ2-5, reads EPEVTQTPSHQVTQMGQEVILRCVPISNHLYFYWYRQILGQKVEFLVSFYNNEISEKSEIFDDQFSVERPDGSNFTLKIRSTKLEDSAMYFCASSFILAGGANQETQYFGPGTRLLVL.

J is TRBJ1-1 and V is TRBV4-2; no firm D call. V was clipped by 0 bases and J by 3 bases, with 5 bases between them. CDR1 and CDR2 from the germline V gene are LGHNA and YNFKEQ. The CDR3 is 13 residues long. The CDR3 reads CASSQEQYTEAFF. The CDR3 DNA is TGTGCCAGCAGCCAAGAACAGTACACTGAAGCTTTCTTT.

This sequence joins TRBV28 and TRBJ1-2; 8 bases fit TRBD1. The V segment lost 2 bases and the J segment 0 bases; nucleotides outside the gene matches: 5. CDR1 is MDHEN and CDR2 is SYDVKM in the germline V gene. The length of the CDR3 is 16 residues. The CDR3 loop is CASSLGQGSSNYGYTF. The DNA for the CDR3 is TGTGCCAGCAGTTTAGGACAGGGCTCCTCTAACTATGGCTACACCTTC.

The rearrangement links TRBV28 to TRBJ1-5; D is perhaps TRBD1 (6 bases). V was clipped by 8 bases and J by 1 base, with 18 bases between them. CDR3 length: 16 residues. CDR1 and CDR2 (germline): MDHEN, SYDVKM. The CDR3 sequence is CASFLRGGSSNQPQHF. The CDR3, as DNA: TGTGCCAGCTTCTTAAGGGGGGGGTCCAGCAATCAGCCCCAGCATTTT.

The rearrangement links TRBV5-1 to TRBJ1-2; unclear D gene. This CDR3 is 14 amino acids long. The V gene's germline CDR1 is SGHRS and CDR2 YFSETQ. The ends were cut back, 4 bases at V and 0 bases at J, with 10 bases in the middle. The CDR3 region is CASSVSNTNYGYTF. In nucleotides, the CDR3 is TGCGCCAGCAGCGTGTCTAATACTAACTATGGCTACACCTTC. Filled out from reference TRBV5-1 and TRBJ1-2, the complete variable domain reads KAGVTQTPRYLIKTRGQQVTLSCSPISGHRSVSWYQQTPGQGLQFLFEYFSETQRNKGNFPGRFSGRQFSNSRSEMNVSTLELGDSALYLCASSVSNTNYGYTFGSGTRLTVV.

This sequence joins TRBV7-9 and TRBJ1-2; D gene ambiguous. The CDR3 runs 16 residues. V lost 3 bases and J lost 0, with 14 bases in between. Germline CDR1 and CDR2: SEHNR and FQNEAQ (reference sequence). CDR3 amino acids: CASSFGSAGTNYGYTF. As DNA, the CDR3 is TGTGCCAGCAGCTTCGGGTCTGCGGGCACTAACTATGGCTACACCTTC.

The chain combines TRBV6-5 with TRBJ2-7, with D unclear. The CDR3 is 15 residues long. The V gene lost 6 bases and the J gene lost 5 bases, with 20 bases spanning the gap. CDR1 and CDR2 (germline): MNHEY, SVGAGI. The CDR3 reads CASSLMLGTADEQYF. The CDR3 DNA sequence: TGTGCCAGCAGCCTAATGTTAGGTACTGCGGACGAGCAGTACTTC.

The V gene is TRBV5-4, the J gene TRBJ2-3, with 8 bases matching TRBD2. Trimming at V came to 6 bases and at J to 2 bases, leaving 11 bases not matched to a gene. This CDR3 is built from 16 residues. From germline, CDR1 is SGHNT and CDR2 YYREEE (reference sequence). This chain's CDR3 is CASTPGGGHITDTQYF. CDR3 nucleotides: TGTGCCAGCACCCCGGGGGGGGGACATATCACAGATACGCAGTATTTT.

This clone was seen more than once but under ten times. The chain couples TRBV20-1 to TRBJ2-5; D is unclear. V was shortened by 4 bases and J by 4 bases, with 7 bases between the two germline ends. CDR1 is DFQATT, CDR2 SNEGSKA, per germline (reference sequence). The CDR3 runs 11 residues. CDR3 nucleotide sequence: TGCAGTGCTATCCTCAGAGAGACCCAGTACTTC. Translating it yields CSAILRETQYF.